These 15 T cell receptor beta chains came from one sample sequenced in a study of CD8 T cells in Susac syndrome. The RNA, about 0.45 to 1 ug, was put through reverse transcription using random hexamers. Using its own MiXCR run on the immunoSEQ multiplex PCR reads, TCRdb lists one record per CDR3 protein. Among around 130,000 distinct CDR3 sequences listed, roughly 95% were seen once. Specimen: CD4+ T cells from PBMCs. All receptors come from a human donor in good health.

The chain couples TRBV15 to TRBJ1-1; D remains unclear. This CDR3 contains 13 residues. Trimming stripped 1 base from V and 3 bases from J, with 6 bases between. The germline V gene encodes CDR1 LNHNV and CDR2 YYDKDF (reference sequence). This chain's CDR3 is CATSRVVDTEAFF. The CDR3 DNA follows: TGTGCCACCAGCAGAGTGGTGGACACTGAAGCTTTCTTT.

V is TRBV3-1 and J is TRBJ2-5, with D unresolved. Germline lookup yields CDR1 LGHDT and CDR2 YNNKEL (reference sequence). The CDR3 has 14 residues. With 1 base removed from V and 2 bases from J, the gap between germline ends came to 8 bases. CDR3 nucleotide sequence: TGTGCCAGCAGCCAAGGACTGTCGCAAGAGACCCAGTACTTC. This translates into CASSQGLSQETQYF.

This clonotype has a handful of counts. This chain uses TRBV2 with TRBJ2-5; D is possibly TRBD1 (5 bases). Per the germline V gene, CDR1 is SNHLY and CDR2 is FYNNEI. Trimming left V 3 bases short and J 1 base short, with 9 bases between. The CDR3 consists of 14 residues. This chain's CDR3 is CASSEYRTQETQYF. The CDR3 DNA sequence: TGTGCCAGCAGTGAGTACAGGACCCAAGAGACCCAGTACTTC. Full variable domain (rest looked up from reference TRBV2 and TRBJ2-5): EPEVTQTPSHQVTQMGQEVILRCVPISNHLYFYWYRQILGQKVEFLVSFYNNEISEKSEIFDDQFSVERPDGSNFTLKIRSTKLEDSAMYFCASSEYRTQETQYFGPGTRLLVL.

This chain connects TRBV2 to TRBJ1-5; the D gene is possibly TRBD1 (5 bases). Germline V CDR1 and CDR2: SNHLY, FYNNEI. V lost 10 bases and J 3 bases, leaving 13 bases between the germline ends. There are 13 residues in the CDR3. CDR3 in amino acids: CATRQFSNQPQHF. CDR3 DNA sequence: TGTGCCACCCGACAGTTTTCCAATCAGCCCCAGCATTTT.

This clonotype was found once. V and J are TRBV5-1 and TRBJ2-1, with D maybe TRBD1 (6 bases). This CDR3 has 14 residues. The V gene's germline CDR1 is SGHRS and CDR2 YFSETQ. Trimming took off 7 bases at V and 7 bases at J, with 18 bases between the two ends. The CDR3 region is CASSEGEKYNEQFF. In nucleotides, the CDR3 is TGCGCCAGCTCCGAGGGGGAGAAGTATAATGAGCAGTTCTTC.

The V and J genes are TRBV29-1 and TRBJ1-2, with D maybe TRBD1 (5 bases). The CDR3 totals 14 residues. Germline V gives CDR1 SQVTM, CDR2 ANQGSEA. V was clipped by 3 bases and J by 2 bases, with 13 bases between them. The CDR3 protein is CSVEAGRLNYGYTF. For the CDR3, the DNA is TGCAGCGTTGAGGCGGGACGATTAAACTATGGCTACACCTTC. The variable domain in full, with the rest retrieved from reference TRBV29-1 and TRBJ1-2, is SAVISQKPSRDICQRGTSLTIQCQVDSQVTMMFWYRQQPGQSLTLIATANQGSEATYESGFVIDKFPISRPNLTFSTLTVSNMSPEDSSIYLCSVEAGRLNYGYTFGSGTRLTVV.

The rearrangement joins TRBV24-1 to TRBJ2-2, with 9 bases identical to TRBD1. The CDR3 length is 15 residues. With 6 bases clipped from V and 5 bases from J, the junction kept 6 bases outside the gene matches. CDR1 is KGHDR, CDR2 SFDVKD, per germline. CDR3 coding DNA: TGTGCCACCAGTCCTGGACAGGGGCTTACCGGGGAGCTGTTTTTT. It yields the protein CATSPGQGLTGELFF.

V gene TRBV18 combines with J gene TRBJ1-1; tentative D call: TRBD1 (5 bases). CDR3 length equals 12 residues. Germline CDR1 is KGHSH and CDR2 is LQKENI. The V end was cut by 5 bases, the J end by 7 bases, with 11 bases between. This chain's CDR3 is CASSSTALEAFF. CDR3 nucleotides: TGTGCCAGCTCATCGACAGCCCTTGAAGCTTTCTTT.

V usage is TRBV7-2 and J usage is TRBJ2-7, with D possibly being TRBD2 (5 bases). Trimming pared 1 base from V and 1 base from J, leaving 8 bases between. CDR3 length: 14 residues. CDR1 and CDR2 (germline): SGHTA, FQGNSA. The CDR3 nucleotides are TGTGCCAGCAGCTTAGGGGAGTCGTCCTACGAGCAGTACTTC. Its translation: CASSLGESSYEQYF.

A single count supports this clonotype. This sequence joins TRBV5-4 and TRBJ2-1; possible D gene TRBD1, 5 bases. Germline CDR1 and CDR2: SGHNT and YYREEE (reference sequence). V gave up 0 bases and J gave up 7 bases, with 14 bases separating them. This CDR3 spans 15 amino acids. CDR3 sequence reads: CASSLAGTGWNEQFF. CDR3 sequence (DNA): TGTGCCAGCAGCTTGGCCGGAACAGGATGGAATGAGCAGTTCTTC.

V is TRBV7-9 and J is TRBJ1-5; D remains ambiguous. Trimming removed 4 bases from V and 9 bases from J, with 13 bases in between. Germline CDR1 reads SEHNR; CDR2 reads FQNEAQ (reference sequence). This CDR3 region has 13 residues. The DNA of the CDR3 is TGTGCCAGCAGCTCGGCCGAGGTAGGGCCCCAGCATTTT. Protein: CASSSAEVGPQHF.

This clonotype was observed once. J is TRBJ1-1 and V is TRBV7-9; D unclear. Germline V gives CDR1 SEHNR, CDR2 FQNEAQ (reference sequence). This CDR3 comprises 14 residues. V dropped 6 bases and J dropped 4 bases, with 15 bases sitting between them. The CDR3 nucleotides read TGTGCCAGCAGACAACAGAAGCTGACCACTGAAGCTTTCTTT. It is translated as CASRQQKLTTEAFF.

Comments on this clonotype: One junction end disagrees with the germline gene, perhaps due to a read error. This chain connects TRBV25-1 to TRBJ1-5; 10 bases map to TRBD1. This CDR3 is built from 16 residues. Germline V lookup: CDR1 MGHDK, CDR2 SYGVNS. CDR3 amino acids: CASSESGTGEGQPQHF. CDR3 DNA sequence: TGTGCCAGCAGCGAATCCGGGACAGGGGAAGGACAGCCCCAGCATTTT.

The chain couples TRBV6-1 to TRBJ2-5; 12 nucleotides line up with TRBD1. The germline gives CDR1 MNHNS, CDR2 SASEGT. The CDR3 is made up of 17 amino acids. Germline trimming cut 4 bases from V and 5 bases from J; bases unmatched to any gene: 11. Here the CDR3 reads CASSASGTGGAWETQYF. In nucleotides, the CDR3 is TGTGCCAGCAGTGCATCCGGGACAGGGGGCGCCTGGGAGACCCAGTACTTC.

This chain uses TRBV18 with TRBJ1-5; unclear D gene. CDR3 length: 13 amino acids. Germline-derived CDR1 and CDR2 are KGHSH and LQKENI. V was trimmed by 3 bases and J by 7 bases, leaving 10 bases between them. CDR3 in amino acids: CASSPGAGQPQHF. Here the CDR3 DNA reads TGTGCCAGCTCACCCGGTGCGGGGCAGCCCCAGCATTTT.